Each of the 25 T cell receptor beta chains below was sequenced from the same sample in a study of cytomegalovirus exposure and HLA in healthy donors. The PCR employed 60 Vbeta primers together with 13 Jbeta primers. Generated by immunoSEQ multiplex PCR, the TCRdb table keeps only in-frame clones and is missing some. Recorded for this sample: tens of thousands of clones. The sample taken for sequencing was PBMCs. Source of these receptors: a woman aged 55 to 70 in good health and CMV-seropositive.

The rearrangement links TRBV12-5 to TRBJ1-2; the D is unclear. The CDR3 runs to 14 residues. V was shortened by 6 bases and J by 6 bases, with 17 bases between the two germline ends. CDR1 LGHNT and CDR2 FRNRAP come from the germline V gene. The CDR3, as DNA: TGTGCTAGTGGCCCCATTCACGGGGTGGATGGCTACACCTTC. It is translated as CASGPIHGVDGYTF. The full variable domain, its missing parts supplied by reference TRBV12-5 and TRBJ1-2, is DARVTQTPRHKVTEMGQEVTMRCQPILGHNTVFWYRQTMMQGLELLAYFRNRAPLDDSGMPKDRFSAEMPDATLATLKIQPSEPRDSAVYFCASGPIHGVDGYTFGSGTRLTVV.

The gene calls are TRBV5-1 and TRBJ2-3, with D unresolved. Trimming shortened V by 1 base and J by 5 bases, and 14 bases separated the two germline ends. The CDR3 totals 15 residues. Germline V gene sequence: CDR1 SGHRS, CDR2 YFSETQ. The CDR3, as DNA: TGCGCCAGCAGCTTGAGACGTTCTGCGGAAGATACGCAGTATTTT. Translating gives CASSLRRSAEDTQYF. Drawing the rest from reference TRBV5-1 and TRBJ2-3, the complete variable domain is KAGVTQTPRYLIKTRGQQVTLSCSPISGHRSVSWYQQTPGQGLQFLFEYFSETQRNKGNFPGRFSGRQFSNSRSEMNVSTLELGDSALYLCASSLRRSAEDTQYFGPGTRLTVL.

This chain uses TRBV5-8 with TRBJ1-5; 9 positions agree with TRBD1. Germline CDR1 and CDR2: SGHTS and YDEGEE. This CDR3 comprises 16 residues. V dropped 2 bases and J dropped 3; count of bases not matched to a gene: 6. The CDR3 spells CASSFGTGSPNQPQHF. The CDR3 DNA is TGTGCCAGCAGCTTTGGGACAGGGTCCCCCAATCAGCCCCAGCATTTT.

The chain uses TRBV5-4 and TRBJ2-2; TRBD1 matches 8 bases. Germline CDR1 is SGHNT and CDR2 is YYREEE (reference sequence). J gave up 5 bases and V 2 bases, and 8 bases lay outside the gene matches. This CDR3 spans 16 amino acids. CDR3 loop: CASSFPDRDLTGELFF. CDR3 nucleotides: TGTGCCAGCAGCTTCCCGGACAGGGATTTGACCGGGGAGCTGTTTTTT.

V gene TRBV29-1 combines with J gene TRBJ1-2; no clear D. The CDR3 has 12 residues. Trimming removed 2 bases from V and 3 bases from J, with 7 bases in between. Per germline, CDR1 SQVTM and CDR2 ANQGSEA. The DNA of the CDR3 is TGCAGCGTTGAAAGCGGAGACTATGGCTACACCTTC. Its protein product is CSVESGDYGYTF. The full variable domain, with the rest looked up from reference TRBV29-1 and TRBJ1-2, is SAVISQKPSRDICQRGTSLTIQCQVDSQVTMMFWYRQQPGQSLTLIATANQGSEATYESGFVIDKFPISRPNLTFSTLTVSNMSPEDSSIYLCSVESGDYGYTFGSGTRLTVV.

This chain uses TRBV28 with TRBJ2-7; TRBD2 agrees at 8 bases. This CDR3 is 14 amino acids long. Germline CDR1 is MDHEN and CDR2 is SYDVKM. With V trimmed by 5 bases and J by 2 bases, 5 bases remained unmatched. The CDR3 reads CASSASGGAYEQYF. In DNA, the CDR3 is TGTGCCAGCAGTGCCAGCGGGGGAGCCTACGAGCAGTACTTC. The whole variable domain, remainder taken from reference TRBV28 and TRBJ2-7, is DVKVTQSSRYLVKRTGEKVFLECVQDMDHENMFWYRQDPGLGLRLIYFSYDVKMKEKGDIPEGYSVSREKKERFSLILESASTNQTSMYLCASSASGGAYEQYFGPGTRLTVT.

This rearrangement joins TRBV9 to TRBJ2-7; a weak D match, TRBD2 (6 bases). V lost 4 bases to trimming and J lost 0 bases, with 14 bases between them. The CDR3 contains 15 residues. In germline, CDR1 is SGDLS, CDR2 YYNGEE. In nucleotides, the CDR3 is TGTGCCAGCAGCCCCCAGCTAGCGAGCTCCTACGAGCAGTACTTC. Translated, it gives CASSPQLASSYEQYF.

The chain has TRBV7-6 and TRBJ1-1; TRBD1 might be the D (5 bases). Germline CDR1 and CDR2: SGHVS and FNYEAQ. CDR3 length: 13 residues. V was trimmed by 4 bases and J by 4 bases, leaving 10 bases between them. For the CDR3, the DNA is TGTGCCAGCAGCTCCCAGGGCGGCACTGAAGCTTTCTTT. Its protein product is CASSSQGGTEAFF. Full variable domain (outside the CDR3, taken from reference TRBV7-6 and TRBJ1-1): GAGVSQSPRYKVTKRGQDVALRCDPISGHVSLYWYRQALGQGPEFLTYFNYEAQQDKSGLPNDRFSAERPEGSISTLTIQRTEQRDSAMYRCASSSQGGTEAFFGQGTRLTVV.

Concerning this clone itself: Sequence at one end of the junction differs from germline and may be a read error. The rearrangement joins TRBV7-7 to TRBJ2-3, with TRBD2 matching over 9 bases. This CDR3 region has 15 residues. Germline values: CDR1 SSHAT, CDR2 FNYEAQ (reference sequence). CDR3 nucleotide sequence: TGTGCTAGCAGCTTAGCGGGGGCGCAGGCAGATACGCAGTATTTT. Translating it yields CASSLAGAQADTQYF. Together with reference TRBV7-7 and TRBJ2-3, the CDR3 gives the full variable domain: GAGVSQSPRYKVTKRGQDVTLRCDPISSHATLYWYQQALGQGPEFLTYFNYEAQPDKSGLPSDRFSAERPEGSISTLTIQRTEQRDSAMYRCASSLAGAQADTQYFGPGTRLTVL.

V usage is TRBV9 and J usage is TRBJ1-5, with D maybe TRBD1 (5 bases). Germline values: CDR1 SGDLS, CDR2 YYNGEE. The CDR3 consists of 17 residues. Trimming shortened V by 4 bases and J by 2 bases, and 19 bases separated the two germline ends. The CDR3 loop is CASSSGGRELGNQPQHF. In DNA, the CDR3 is TGTGCCAGCAGCTCGGGGGGACGGGAGTTGGGCAATCAGCCCCAGCATTTT. Supplemented by reference TRBV9 and TRBJ1-5, the full variable domain reads DSGVTQTPKHLITATGQRVTLRCSPRSGDLSVYWYQQSLDQGLQFLIQYYNGEERAKGNILERFSAQQFPDLHSELNLSSLELGDSALYFCASSSGGRELGNQPQHFGDGTRLSIL.

The V call is TRBV11-2, the J call TRBJ2-3; 14 nucleotides align to TRBD2. V shed 5 bases and J 11 bases; nucleotides not matched to a gene: 12. This CDR3 has 16 amino acids. Germline CDR1 reads SGHAT; CDR2 reads FQNNGV. Here the CDR3 DNA reads TGTGCCAGCAGCCAAGGACTAGCGGGGGGAAGTGGTGTGCAGTATTTT. It encodes CASSQGLAGGSGVQYF. The complete variable domain, with remaining parts taken from reference TRBV11-2 and TRBJ2-3, reads EAGVAQSPRYKIIEKRQSVAFWCNPISGHATLYWYQQILGQGPKLLIQFQNNGVVDDSQLPKDRFSAERLKGVDSTLKIQPAKLEDSAVYLCASSQGLAGGSGVQYFGPGTRLTVL.

Comments on this clone: Its ends do not fully match the called genes, so a read error is possible. V is TRBV5-1 and J is TRBJ2-7, with D perhaps matching TRBD2 (6 bases). Germline V gene data show CDR1 as SGHRS and CDR2 as YFSETQ. The CDR3 consists of 15 residues. CDR3 in DNA: TGCGCCAGCAGCCCGGGGGTTAACAGCGAGTACGAGCAGTCCTTC. Protein product: CASSPGVNSEYEQSF.

The chain's CDR3 is CASTLSGTGAYEQYF. The CDR3 DNA sequence: TGCGCCAGCACCCTATCCGGGACAGGAGCCTACGAGCAGTACTTC. The V gene is TRBV5-1, the J gene TRBJ2-7, with 8 bases lining up with TRBD1. The length of the CDR3 is 15 residues. J lost 2 bases, V lost 6 bases, and 10 bases had no gene match. Looked up from germline, CDR1 is SGHRS and CDR2 is YFSETQ.

The chain combines TRBV7-8 with TRBJ1-2; the match to TRBD1 covers 9 bases. Per the germline V gene, CDR1 is SGHVS and CDR2 is FQNEAQ. This CDR3 has 16 amino acids. The junction had 10 bases not matched to a gene; V was cut back by 2 bases and J by 6 bases. The CDR3 sequence is CASSLFPGQGSNGYTF. DNA of the CDR3: TGTGCCAGCAGCTTATTCCCGGGACAGGGTTCTAATGGCTACACCTTC.

This chain uses TRBV28 with TRBJ2-7; the match to TRBD1 covers 8 bases. The CDR3 contains 16 residues. Trimming took 5 bases from V and 4 from J; bases not matched to a gene: 13. Germline-derived CDR1 and CDR2 are MDHEN and SYDVKM. The CDR3 region is CASSLSEGQAVYEQYF. CDR3 DNA sequence: TGTGCCAGCAGTCTTTCCGAGGGACAGGCCGTTTACGAGCAGTACTTC.

With regard to this clone: In the same sample, other DNA sequences code for this CDR3. The chain has TRBV5-1 and TRBJ1-2; D perhaps matches TRBD1 (5 bases). CDR1 is SGHRS and CDR2 is YFSETQ in the germline V gene. V was trimmed by 0 bases and J by 2 bases, leaving 8 bases between them. There are 14 residues in the CDR3. The CDR3 DNA reads TGCGCCAGCAGCTTGGCAAGACAGAACTATGGCTACACCTTC. This encodes CASSLARQNYGYTF.

This rearrangement joins TRBV25-1 to TRBJ2-7; D might be TRBD2 (6 bases). CDR1 is MGHDK, CDR2 SYGVNS, per germline. Trimming left V 1 base short and J 6 bases short, with 19 bases between. The CDR3 spans 16 residues. This CDR3 is CASSESLGGGRAEQYF. In nucleotides, the CDR3 is TGTGCCAGCAGTGAATCATTGGGGGGAGGAAGGGCCGAGCAGTACTTC.

The chain couples TRBV29-1 to TRBJ1-1, with a weak D call TRBD1 (5 bases). From germline, CDR1 is SQVTM and CDR2 ANQGSEA. The CDR3 is made up of 13 amino acids. V shed 8 bases and J shed 0 bases, with 13 bases lying between them. The CDR3 sequence is CSFDRRMNTEAFF. The DNA for the CDR3 is TGCAGCTTCGACAGAAGAATGAACACTGAAGCTTTCTTT.

The chain employs TRBV7-2 and TRBJ1-6; no clear D gene. The CDR3 consists of 15 residues. Germline-derived CDR1 and CDR2 are SGHTA and FQGNSA. Trimming removed 1 base from V and 10 bases from J, with 14 bases in between. This CDR3 is CASSLGPPGGSPLHF. CDR3 DNA: TGTGCCAGCAGCTTAGGGCCCCCAGGAGGCTCACCCCTCCACTTT.

The chain uses TRBV2 and TRBJ1-1; D uncertain. With 2 bases removed from V and 4 bases from J, the gap between germline ends came to 8 bases. The CDR3 is 13 residues long. CDR1 is SNHLY, CDR2 FYNNEI, per germline. The CDR3 spells CASSEYVATEAFF. As DNA, the CDR3 is TGTGCCAGCAGTGAATATGTGGCCACTGAAGCTTTCTTT. The complete variable domain, with remaining parts taken from reference TRBV2 and TRBJ1-1, reads EPEVTQTPSHQVTQMGQEVILRCVPISNHLYFYWYRQILGQKVEFLVSFYNNEISEKSEIFDDQFSVERPDGSNFTLKIRSTKLEDSAMYFCASSEYVATEAFFGQGTRLTVV.

The chain carries TRBV6-4 and TRBJ2-1, with D possibly TRBD1 on 6 matching bases. V lost 5 bases and J lost 6, with 17 bases in between. Germline V CDR1 and CDR2: MRHNA, SNTAGT. The CDR3 sequence is 15 residues long. CDR3 protein: CASSPWDTRGNEQFF. In DNA form, the CDR3 reads TGTGCCAGCAGTCCATGGGACACCCGAGGCAATGAGCAGTTCTTC.

This rearrangement joins TRBV25-1 to TRBJ2-1; D is undetermined. Germline CDR1 MGHDK, CDR2 SYGVNS. The CDR3 covers 11 residues. With 4 bases removed from V and 6 bases from J, the gap between germline ends came to 4 bases. CDR3 DNA sequence: TGTGCCAGCAGTGGCGGCAATGAGCAGTTCTTC. It yields the protein CASSGGNEQFF. Filled out from reference TRBV25-1 and TRBJ2-1, the complete variable domain reads EADIYQTPRYLVIGTGKKITLECSQTMGHDKMYWYQQDPGMELHLIHYSYGVNSTEKGDLSSESTVSRIRTEHFPLTLESARPSHTSQYLCASSGGNEQFFGPGTRLTVL.

J is TRBJ2-7 and V is TRBV2; D is unresolved. CDR3 length equals 14 residues. Between the trimmed V and J ends, which lost 4 bases and 0 bases, there was a span of 10 bases. Germline-derived CDR1 and CDR2 are SNHLY and FYNNEI. The CDR3 here is CASSVPPSSYEQYF. The CDR3 nucleotides read TGTGCCAGCAGTGTCCCTCCCAGCTCCTACGAGCAGTACTTC.

The chain combines TRBV4-3 with TRBJ1-2; 8 nucleotides match TRBD1. The CDR3 is 14 amino acids. V shed 1 base, J shed 6 bases, and the junction held 4 bases outside the gene matches. Per germline, CDR1 LGHNA and CDR2 YSLEER. CDR3 in DNA: TGCGCCAGCAGCCAAGCAAGACAGGGGCATGGCTACACCTTC. This encodes CASSQARQGHGYTF.

The chain uses TRBV5-1 and TRBJ2-7; weak D call: TRBD2 (7 bases). Germline CDR1 and CDR2: SGHRS and YFSETQ. The length of the CDR3 is 14 residues. The V end lost 4 bases, the J end lost 2 bases, and 13 bases lay between the germline ends. The CDR3 here is CASSRGAGTYEQYF. In DNA form, the CDR3 reads TGCGCCAGCAGCCGGGGGGCAGGGACCTACGAGCAGTACTTC.